This T cell receptor (beta chain) was documented in a study of human T cells and chemical hapten exposure. Study-wide points: Counts of TCRs expanded at PT1 correlated positively with patch test score.

TCRdb reprocessed the RACE reads with MiXCR, giving one entry per CDR3 protein. The sample records roughly 380,000 distinct CDR3 sequences, roughly 4.8% being singletons. There are a few counts of this clonotype. As yet, its antigen is unknown. The time point: patch test 1, 2 weeks after DPC sensitization. The treatment was: therapeutic diphenylcyclopropenone sensitization with weekly scalp DPC. Staff drew blood before applying each patch test. Germline V lookup: CDR1 DFQATT, CDR2 SNEGSKA (reference sequence). This CDR3 spans 14 amino acids. The V and J ends lost 4 bases and 0 bases respectively, with 11 bases between them.

The clonotype comes from a woman aged 45-60 years with alopecia areata. Some clones in this sample may be carry-over from other donors' samples. The chain carries TRBV20-1 and TRBJ2-3; D is unresolved. The specimen comprised whole blood, sampled in connection with sensitization to the hapten diphenylcyclopropenone (DPC). DNA for the CDR3: TGCAGTGCTACCAAACAGACTAGCACAGATACGCAGTATTTT. Translation: CSATKQTSTDTQYF.